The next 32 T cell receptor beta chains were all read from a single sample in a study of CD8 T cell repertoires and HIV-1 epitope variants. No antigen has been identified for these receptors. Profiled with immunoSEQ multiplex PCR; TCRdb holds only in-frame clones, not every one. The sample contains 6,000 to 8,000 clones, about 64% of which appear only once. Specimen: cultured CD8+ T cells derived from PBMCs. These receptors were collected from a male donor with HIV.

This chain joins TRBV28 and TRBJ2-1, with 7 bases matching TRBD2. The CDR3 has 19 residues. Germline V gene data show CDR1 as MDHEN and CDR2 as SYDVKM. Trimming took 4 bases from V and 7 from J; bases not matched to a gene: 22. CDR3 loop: CASSSPLVREGRAGNEQFF. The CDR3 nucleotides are TGTGCCAGCAGTTCCCCCTTGGTTCGTGAGGGCAGAGCGGGGAATGAGCAGTTCTTC.

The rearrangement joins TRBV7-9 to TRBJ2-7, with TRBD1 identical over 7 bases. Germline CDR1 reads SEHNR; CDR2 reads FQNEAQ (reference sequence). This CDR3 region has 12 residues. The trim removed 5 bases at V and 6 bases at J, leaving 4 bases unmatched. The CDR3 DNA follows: TGTGCCAGCAGCCGCGACAGGGTCGAGCAGTACTTC. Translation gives CASSRDRVEQYF.

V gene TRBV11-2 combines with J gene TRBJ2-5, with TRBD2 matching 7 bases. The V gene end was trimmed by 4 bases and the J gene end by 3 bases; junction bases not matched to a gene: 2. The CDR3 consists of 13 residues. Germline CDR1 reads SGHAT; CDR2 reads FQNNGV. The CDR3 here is CASSSLAEETQYF. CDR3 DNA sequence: TGTGCCAGCAGCTCTCTAGCGGAAGAGACCCAGTACTTC.

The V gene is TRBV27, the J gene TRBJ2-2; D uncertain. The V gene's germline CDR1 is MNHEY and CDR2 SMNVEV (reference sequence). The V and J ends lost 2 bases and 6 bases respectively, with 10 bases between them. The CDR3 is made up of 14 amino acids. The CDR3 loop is CASSLKGGAGELFF. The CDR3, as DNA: TGTGCCAGCAGTTTAAAAGGCGGAGCCGGGGAGCTGTTTTTT.

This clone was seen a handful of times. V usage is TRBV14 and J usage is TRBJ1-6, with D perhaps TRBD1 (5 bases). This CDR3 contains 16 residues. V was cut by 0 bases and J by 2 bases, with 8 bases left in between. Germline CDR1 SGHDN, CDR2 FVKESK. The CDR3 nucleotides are TGTGCCAGCAGCCAAGAGTGGGGGGCCTATAATTCACCCCTCCACTTT. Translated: CASSQEWGAYNSPLHF.

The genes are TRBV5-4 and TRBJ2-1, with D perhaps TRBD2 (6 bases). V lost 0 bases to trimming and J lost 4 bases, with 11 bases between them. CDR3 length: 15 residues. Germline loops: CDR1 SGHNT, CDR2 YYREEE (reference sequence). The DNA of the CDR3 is TGTGCCAGCAGCTTGGGTGGGGGAGGATACAATGAGCAGTTCTTC. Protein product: CASSLGGGGYNEQFF.

Written as DNA, the CDR3 is TGTGCCAGCAGCTTGCGGTCCGGGACAGGAAATTGGATAGCCAAAAACATTCAGTACTTC. This sequence encodes CASSLRSGTGNWIAKNIQYF. J is TRBJ2-4 and V is TRBV5-8; 8 nucleotides align to TRBD1. The CDR3 covers 20 residues. Germline V gene lookup returns CDR1 SGHTS and CDR2 YDEGEE. The trim removed 1 base at V and 0 bases at J, leaving 15 bases unmatched.

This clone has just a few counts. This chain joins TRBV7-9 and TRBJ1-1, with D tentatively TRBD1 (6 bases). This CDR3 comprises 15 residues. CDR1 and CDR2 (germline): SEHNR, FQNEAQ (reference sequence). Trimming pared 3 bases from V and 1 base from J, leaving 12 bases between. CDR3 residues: CASSLAQGRNTEAFF. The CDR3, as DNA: TGTGCCAGCAGCTTGGCCCAGGGGAGGAACACTGAAGCTTTCTTT.

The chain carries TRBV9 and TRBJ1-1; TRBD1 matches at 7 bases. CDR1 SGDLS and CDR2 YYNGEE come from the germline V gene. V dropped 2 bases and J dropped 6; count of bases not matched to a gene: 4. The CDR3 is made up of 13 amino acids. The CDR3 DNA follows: TGTGCCAGCAGCGTTGACAGGGACTCTGAAGCTTTCTTT. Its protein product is CASSVDRDSEAFF.

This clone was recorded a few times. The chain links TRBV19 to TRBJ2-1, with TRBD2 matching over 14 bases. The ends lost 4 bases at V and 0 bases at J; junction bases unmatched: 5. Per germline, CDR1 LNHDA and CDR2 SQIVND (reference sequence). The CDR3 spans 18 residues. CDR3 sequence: CASSTGLAGVNSYNEQFF. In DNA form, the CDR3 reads TGTGCCAGTAGTACGGGACTAGCGGGAGTGAACTCCTACAATGAGCAGTTCTTC.

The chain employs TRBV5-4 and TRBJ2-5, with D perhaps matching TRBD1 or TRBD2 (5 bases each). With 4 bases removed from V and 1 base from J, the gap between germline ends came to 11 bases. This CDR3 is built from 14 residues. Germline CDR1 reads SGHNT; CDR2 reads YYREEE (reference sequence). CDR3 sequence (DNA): TGTGCCAGCAGCGCCGCCGGGACCCAAGAGACCCAGTACTTC. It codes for CASSAAGTQETQYF.

The CDR3 sequence: CASSSRTGWGSYEQYF. For the CDR3, the DNA is TGTGCCAGTAGCTCTCGGACAGGTTGGGGATCCTACGAGCAGTACTTC. This chain connects TRBV19 to TRBJ2-7; 7 bases align to TRBD1. The CDR3 is made up of 16 amino acids. J lost 1 base, V lost 6 bases, and 12 bases had no gene match. CDR1 and CDR2 from the germline V gene are LNHDA and SQIVND (reference sequence).

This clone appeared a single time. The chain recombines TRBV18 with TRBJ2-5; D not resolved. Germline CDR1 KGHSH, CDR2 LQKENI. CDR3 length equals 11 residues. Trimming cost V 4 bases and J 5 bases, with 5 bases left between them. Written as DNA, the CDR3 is TGTGCCAGCTCACAGACCGAGACCCAGTACTTC. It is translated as CASSQTETQYF.

This CDR3 is CATEFNTQYF. CDR3 sequence (DNA): TGTGCCACCGAATTCAATACGCAGTATTTT. The chain is built from TRBV25-1 and TRBJ2-3; D gene ambiguous. Trimming removed 10 bases at V and 7 bases at J, with 9 bases between. Per germline, CDR1 MGHDK and CDR2 SYGVNS. There are 10 residues in the CDR3.

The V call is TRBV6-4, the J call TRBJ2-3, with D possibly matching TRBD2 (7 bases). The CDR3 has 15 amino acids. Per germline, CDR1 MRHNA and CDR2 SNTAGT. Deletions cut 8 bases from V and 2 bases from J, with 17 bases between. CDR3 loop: CASSTRAGATDTQYF. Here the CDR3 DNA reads TGTGCCAGCTCCACTAGGGCGGGGGCCACAGATACGCAGTATTTT.

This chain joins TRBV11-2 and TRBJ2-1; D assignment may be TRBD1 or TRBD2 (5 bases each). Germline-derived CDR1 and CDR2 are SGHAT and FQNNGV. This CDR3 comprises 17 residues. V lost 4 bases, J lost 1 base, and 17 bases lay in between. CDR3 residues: CASSSLAGTTSYNEQFF. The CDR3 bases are TGTGCCAGCAGCTCACTCGCCGGGACGACTTCCTACAATGAGCAGTTCTTC.

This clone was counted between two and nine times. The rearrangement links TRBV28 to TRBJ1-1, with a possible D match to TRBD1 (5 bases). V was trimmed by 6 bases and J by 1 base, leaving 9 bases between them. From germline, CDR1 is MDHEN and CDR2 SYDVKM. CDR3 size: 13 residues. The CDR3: CASSRDGNTEAFF. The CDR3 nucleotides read TGTGCCAGCAGCAGGGACGGGAACACTGAAGCTTTCTTT. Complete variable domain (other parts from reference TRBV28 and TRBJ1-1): DVKVTQSSRYLVKRTGEKVFLECVQDMDHENMFWYRQDPGLGLRLIYFSYDVKMKEKGDIPEGYSVSREKKERFSLILESASTNQTSMYLCASSRDGNTEAFFGQGTRLTVV.

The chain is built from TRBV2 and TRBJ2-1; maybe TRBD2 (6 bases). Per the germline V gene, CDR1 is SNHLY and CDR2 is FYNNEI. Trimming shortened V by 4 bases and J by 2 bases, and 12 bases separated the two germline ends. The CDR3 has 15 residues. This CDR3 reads CASSVGREAYNEQFF. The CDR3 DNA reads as TGTGCCAGCAGTGTGGGCAGGGAGGCCTACAATGAGCAGTTCTTC.

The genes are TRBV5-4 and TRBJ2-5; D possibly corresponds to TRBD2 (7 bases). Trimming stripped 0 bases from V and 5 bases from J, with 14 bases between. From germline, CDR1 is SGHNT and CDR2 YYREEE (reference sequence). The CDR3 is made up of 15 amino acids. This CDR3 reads CASSLVSGGAETQYF. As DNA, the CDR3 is TGTGCCAGCAGCTTGGTATCGGGGGGCGCGGAGACCCAGTACTTC.

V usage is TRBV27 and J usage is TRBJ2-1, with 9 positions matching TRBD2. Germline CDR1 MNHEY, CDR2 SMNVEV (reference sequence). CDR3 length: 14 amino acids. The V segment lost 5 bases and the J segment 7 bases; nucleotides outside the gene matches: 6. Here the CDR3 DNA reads TGTGCCAGCAGTCTTCAGGCGGGGGGGAATGAGCAGTTCTTC. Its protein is CASSLQAGGNEQFF.

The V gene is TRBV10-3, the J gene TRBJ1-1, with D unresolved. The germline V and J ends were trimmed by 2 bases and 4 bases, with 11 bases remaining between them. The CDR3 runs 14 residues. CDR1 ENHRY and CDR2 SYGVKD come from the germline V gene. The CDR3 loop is CAISENFEGTEAFF. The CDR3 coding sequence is TGTGCCATCAGTGAGAACTTCGAGGGCACTGAAGCTTTCTTT.

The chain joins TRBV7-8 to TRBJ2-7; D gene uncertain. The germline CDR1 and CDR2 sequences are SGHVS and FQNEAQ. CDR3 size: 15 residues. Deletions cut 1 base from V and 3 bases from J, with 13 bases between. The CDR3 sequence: CASSLDGYGNYEQYF. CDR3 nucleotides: TGTGCCAGCAGCTTAGACGGGTACGGAAACTACGAGCAGTACTTC.

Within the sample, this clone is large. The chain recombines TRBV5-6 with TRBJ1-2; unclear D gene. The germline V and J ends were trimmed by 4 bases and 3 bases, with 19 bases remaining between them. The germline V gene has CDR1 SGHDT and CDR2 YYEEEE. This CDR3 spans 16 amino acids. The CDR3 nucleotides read TGTGCCAGCAGCCCTTGGCCGGTAGAATTGGACTATGGCTACACCTTC. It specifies CASSPWPVELDYGYTF.

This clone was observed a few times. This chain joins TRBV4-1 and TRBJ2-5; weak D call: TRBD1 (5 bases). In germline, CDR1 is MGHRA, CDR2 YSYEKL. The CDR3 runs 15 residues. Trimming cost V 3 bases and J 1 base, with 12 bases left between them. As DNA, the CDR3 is TGCGCCAGCAGCCAGTTAGACAGCGTCCAAGAGACCCAGTACTTC. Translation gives CASSQLDSVQETQYF.

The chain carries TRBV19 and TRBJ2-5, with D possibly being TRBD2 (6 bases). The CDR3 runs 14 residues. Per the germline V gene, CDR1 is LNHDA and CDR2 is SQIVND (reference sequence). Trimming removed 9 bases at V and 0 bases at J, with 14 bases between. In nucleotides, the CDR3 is TGTGCCAGGGCTCATGCGGGGTACCAAGAGACCCAGTACTTC. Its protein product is CARAHAGYQETQYF.

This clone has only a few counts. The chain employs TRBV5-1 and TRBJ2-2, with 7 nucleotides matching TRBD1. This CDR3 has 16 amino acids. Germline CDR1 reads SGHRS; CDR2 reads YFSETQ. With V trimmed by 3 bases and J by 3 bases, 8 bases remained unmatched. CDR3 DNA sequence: TGCGCCAGCAGCTCAAAAGACAGGGTGGACACCGGGGAGCTGTTTTTT. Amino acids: CASSSKDRVDTGELFF. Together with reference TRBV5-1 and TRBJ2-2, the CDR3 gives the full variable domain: KAGVTQTPRYLIKTRGQQVTLSCSPISGHRSVSWYQQTPGQGLQFLFEYFSETQRNKGNFPGRFSGRQFSNSRSEMNVSTLELGDSALYLCASSSKDRVDTGELFFGEGSRLTVL.

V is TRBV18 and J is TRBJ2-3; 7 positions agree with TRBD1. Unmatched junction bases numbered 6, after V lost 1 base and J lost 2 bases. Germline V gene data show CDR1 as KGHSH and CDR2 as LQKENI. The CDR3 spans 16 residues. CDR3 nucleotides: TGTGCCAGCTCACCACTAGGGGGCAGTACCACAGATACGCAGTATTTT. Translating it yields CASSPLGGSTTDTQYF.

The CDR3 loop is CASRLTGHQPQHF. CDR3 sequence (DNA): TGTGCCAGCAGATTGACAGGGCACCAGCCCCAGCATTTT. V usage is TRBV27 and J usage is TRBJ1-5; 7 bases are shared with TRBD1. The V and J ends lost 6 bases and 7 bases, in that order; junction bases with no gene match: 6. The CDR3 is 13 residues long. Germline lookup yields CDR1 MNHEY and CDR2 SMNVEV (reference sequence).

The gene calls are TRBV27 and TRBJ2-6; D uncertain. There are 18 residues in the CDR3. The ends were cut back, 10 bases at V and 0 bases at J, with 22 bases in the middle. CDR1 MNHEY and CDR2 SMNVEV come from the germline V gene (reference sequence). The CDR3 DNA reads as TGTGCCACCCAATCCACAACTACTGCGAACTCTGGGGCCAACGTCCTGACTTTC. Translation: CATQSTTTANSGANVLTF.

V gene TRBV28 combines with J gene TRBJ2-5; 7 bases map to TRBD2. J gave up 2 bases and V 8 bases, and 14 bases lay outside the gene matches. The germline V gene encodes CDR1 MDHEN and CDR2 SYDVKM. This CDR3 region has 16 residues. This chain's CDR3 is CASVSPSGHVQETQYF. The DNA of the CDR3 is TGTGCCAGCGTTAGTCCTAGCGGCCACGTTCAAGAGACCCAGTACTTC. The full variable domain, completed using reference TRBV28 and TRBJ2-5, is DVKVTQSSRYLVKRTGEKVFLECVQDMDHENMFWYRQDPGLGLRLIYFSYDVKMKEKGDIPEGYSVSREKKERFSLILESASTNQTSMYLCASVSPSGHVQETQYFGPGTRLLVL.

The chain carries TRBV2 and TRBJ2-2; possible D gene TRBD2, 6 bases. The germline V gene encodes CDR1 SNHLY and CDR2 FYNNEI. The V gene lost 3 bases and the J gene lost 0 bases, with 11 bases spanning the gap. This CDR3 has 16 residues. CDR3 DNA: TGTGCCAGCAGTGAGATCGGGAGATCGAACACCGGGGAGCTGTTTTTT. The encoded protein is CASSEIGRSNTGELFF.

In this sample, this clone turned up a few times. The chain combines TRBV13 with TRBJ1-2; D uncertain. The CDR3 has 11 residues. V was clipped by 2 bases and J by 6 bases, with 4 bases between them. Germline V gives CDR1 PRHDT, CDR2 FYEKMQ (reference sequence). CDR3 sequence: CASSLTDGYTF. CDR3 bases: TGTGCCAGCAGCTTAACAGATGGCTACACCTTC.